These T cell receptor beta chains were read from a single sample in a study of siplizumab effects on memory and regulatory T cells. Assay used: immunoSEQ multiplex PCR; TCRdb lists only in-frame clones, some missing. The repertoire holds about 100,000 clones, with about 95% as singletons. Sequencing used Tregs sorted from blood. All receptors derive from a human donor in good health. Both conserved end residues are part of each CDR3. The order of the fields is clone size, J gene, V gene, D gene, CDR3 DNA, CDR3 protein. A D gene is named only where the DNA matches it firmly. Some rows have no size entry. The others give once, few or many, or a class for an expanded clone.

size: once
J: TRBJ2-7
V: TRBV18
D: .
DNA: TGTGCCAGCTCACCGGGGGGAGGAGTGGCCTACGAGCAGTACTTC
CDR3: CASSPGGGVAYEQYF

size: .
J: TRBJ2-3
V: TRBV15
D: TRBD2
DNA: TGTGCCACCCTACCAGCGGGGGTAGGGACAGATACGCAGTATTTT
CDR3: CATLPAGVGTDTQYF

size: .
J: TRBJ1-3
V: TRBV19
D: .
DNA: TGTGCCAGTAGTAAGCCGGGACGGCGAAACACCATATATTTT
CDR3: CASSKPGRRNTIYF

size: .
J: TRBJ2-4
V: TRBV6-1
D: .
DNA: TGTGCCAGCAGTAGGATGGGAGCGAACATTCAGTACTTC
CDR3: CASSRMGANIQYF

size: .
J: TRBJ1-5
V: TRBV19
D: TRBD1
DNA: TGTGCCAGTAAAGGTGGGGTCAGGGGGCGCAGAAATCAGCCCCAGCATTTT
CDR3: CASKGGVRGRRNQPQHF

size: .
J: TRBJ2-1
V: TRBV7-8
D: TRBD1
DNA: TGTGCCTCTACAGGGGGGATGGAGAATGAGCAGTTCTTC
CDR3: CASTGGMENEQFF

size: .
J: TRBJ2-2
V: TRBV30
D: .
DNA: TGTGCCTGGAGTGCGGTAGTAGCCGGGGAGCTGTTTTTT
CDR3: CAWSAVVAGELFF

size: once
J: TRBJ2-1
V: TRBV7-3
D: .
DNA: TGTGCCAGCAGCTTAATGATAGGGGCGAATGAGCAGTTCTTC
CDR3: CASSLMIGANEQFF

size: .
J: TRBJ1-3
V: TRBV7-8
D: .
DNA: TGTGCCAGCAGCTTACGGGGGCGTCCTGGAAACACCATATATTTT
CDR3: CASSLRGRPGNTIYF

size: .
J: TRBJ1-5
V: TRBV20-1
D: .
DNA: TGTAGTTTCGGGAGGCAGCCCCAGCATTTT
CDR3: CSFGRQPQHF

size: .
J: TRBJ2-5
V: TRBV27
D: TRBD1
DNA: TGTGCCAGCAGGATGACCGGGACAGCACAAGAGACCCAGTACTTC
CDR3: CASRMTGTAQETQYF

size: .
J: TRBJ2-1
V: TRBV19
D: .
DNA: TGTGCCAGTAGTCCACACAGGCGGGTATCCTACAATGAGCAGTTCTTC
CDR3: CASSPHRRVSYNEQFF

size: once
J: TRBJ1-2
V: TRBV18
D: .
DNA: TGTGCCAGCTCACCAATCAAGGGGCCTGGCTACACCTTC
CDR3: CASSPIKGPGYTF

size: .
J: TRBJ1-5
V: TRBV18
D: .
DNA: TGTGCCAGCTCACCACAGGGGGGAATACCCCAGCATTTT
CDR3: CASSPQGGIPQHF

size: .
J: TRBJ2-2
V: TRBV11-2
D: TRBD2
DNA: TGTGCCAGCAGCTTAGGCGGGGGGCGAGGCACCGGGGAGCTGTTTTTT
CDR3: CASSLGGGRGTGELFF

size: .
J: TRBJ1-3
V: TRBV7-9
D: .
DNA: TGTGCCAGCAGCCCTTACCAGTCTTTCTCTGGAAACACCATATATTTT
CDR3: CASSPYQSFSGNTIYF

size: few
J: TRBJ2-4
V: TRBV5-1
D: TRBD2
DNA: TGCGCCAGCAGCTTAACTAGCGGGAGGGCTGACATTCAGTACTTC
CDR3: CASSLTSGRADIQYF

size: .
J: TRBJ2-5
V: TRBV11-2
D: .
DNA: .
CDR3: CASSFGNGGETQYF

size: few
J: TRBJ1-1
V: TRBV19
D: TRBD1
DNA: TGTGCCAGTAGCACAGGGGAGACTGAAGCTTTCTTT
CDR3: CASSTGETEAFF

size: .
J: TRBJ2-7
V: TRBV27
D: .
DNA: TGTGCCAGCAAGGCAGGGAACTCCTACGAGCAGTACTTC
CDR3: CASKAGNSYEQYF

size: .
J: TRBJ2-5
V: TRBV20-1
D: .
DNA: TGCAGTGCTAAAGAGACCCAGTACTTC
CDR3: CSAKETQYF

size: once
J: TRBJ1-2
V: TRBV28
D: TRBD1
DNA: TGTGCCACCGGGACAGGGGCTACTGGGGGGTATGGCTACACCTTC
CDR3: CATGTGATGGYGYTF

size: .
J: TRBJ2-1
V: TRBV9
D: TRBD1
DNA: TGTGCCAGCAGCGTAGTGGGACAGTCCAACAATGAGCAGTTCTTC
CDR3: CASSVVGQSNNEQFF

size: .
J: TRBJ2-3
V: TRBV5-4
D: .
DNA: TGTGCCAGCAGCCCCGGGAGCACAGATACGCAGTATTTT
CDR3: CASSPGSTDTQYF

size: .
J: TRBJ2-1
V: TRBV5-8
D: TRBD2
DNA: TGTGCCAGCAGCTTGGGACTAGCGGTATACAATGAGCAGTTCTTC
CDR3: CASSLGLAVYNEQFF

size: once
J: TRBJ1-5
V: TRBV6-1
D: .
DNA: TGTGCCAGCAGTGTAGAGGGTATACAGCCCCAGCATTTT
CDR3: CASSVEGIQPQHF

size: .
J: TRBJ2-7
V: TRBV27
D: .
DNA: TGTGCCAGCAGACGTGCGTTGACCTACGAGCAGTACTTC
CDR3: CASRRALTYEQYF

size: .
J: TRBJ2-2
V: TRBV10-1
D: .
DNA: TGCGCCAGCAGTGAGTCAAACACCGGGGAGCTGTTTTTT
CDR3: CASSESNTGELFF

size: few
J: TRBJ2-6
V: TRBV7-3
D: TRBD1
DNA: TGTGCCAGCAGCTTAACGGGACAGGGCACCAGTGGGGCCAACGTCCTGACTTTC
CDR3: CASSLTGQGTSGANVLTF

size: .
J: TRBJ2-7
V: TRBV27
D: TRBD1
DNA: TGTGCCAGCAGTTCGTCGGGACAGAGCTACGAGCAGTACTTC
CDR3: CASSSSGQSYEQYF

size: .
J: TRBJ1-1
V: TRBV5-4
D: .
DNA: TGTGCCAGCAGCTTGGCCGGGTGGGGAGAAGAAGCTTTCTTT
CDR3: CASSLAGWGEEAFF

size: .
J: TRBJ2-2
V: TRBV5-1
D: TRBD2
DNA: TGCGCCAGCAGCCCCGGACTAGCGGGAGGAGGGGCCAGCGGGGAGCTGTTTTTT
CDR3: CASSPGLAGGGASGELFF

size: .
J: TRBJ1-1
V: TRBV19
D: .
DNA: TGTGCCAGTAGTTACGGAAGGAACACTGAAGCTTTCTTT
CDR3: CASSYGRNTEAFF

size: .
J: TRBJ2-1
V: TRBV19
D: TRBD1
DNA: TGTGCCAGTAGAAGGTCGGGACAGGCCTACAATGAGCAGTTCTTC
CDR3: CASRRSGQAYNEQFF

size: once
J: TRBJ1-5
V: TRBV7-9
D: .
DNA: TGTGCCAGCAGTCAACAGGGTGCGGGGCAGCCCCAGCATTTT
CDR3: CASSQQGAGQPQHF

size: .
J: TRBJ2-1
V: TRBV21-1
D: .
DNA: TGTGCCAGCAGCAAAGCTAGACAGGGGACCGGTCGGGTCTACAATGAGCAGTTCTTC
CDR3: CASSKARQGTGRVYNEQFF

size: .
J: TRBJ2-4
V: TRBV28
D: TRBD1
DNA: TGTGCCAGCACCCCTGTCGGGACAGGACGCCCCAAAAACATTCAGTACTTC
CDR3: CASTPVGTGRPKNIQYF

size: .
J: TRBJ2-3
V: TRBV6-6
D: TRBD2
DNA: TGTGCCAGCAGGCTAGCGGGAGCGTTCACAGATACGCAGTATTTT
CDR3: CASRLAGAFTDTQYF

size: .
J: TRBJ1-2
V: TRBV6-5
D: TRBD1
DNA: TGTGCCAGCAGTGGCAGGGGGATGCGCTATGGCTACACCTTC
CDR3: CASSGRGMRYGYTF

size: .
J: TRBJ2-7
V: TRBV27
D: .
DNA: TGTGCCAGCAGTCCCATCTCCTCCAAGCAGTACTTC
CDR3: CASSPISSKQYF